These 22 T cell receptor beta chains share one sample of origin, sequenced in a study of identical twins. TCRdb independently ran MiXCR on the 5' RACE reads; one entry per CDR3 protein. This sample carries more than 600,000 distinct CDR3 sequences, roughly 20% of them seen once, and the ten largest clones take about 12%. The data also belong to a second study, concerning T cells expressing NK-cell markers.

Sequencing was done on a sample of PBMCs. These receptors were taken from a woman younger than 30 in good health.

With regard to this clonotype: A read error may produce the germline difference seen at one junction end. The rearrangement joins TRBV2 to TRBJ2-3; D assignment may be TRBD1 or TRBD2 (5 bases each). There are 18 residues in the CDR3. Germline V gives CDR1 SNHLY, CDR2 FYNNEI. Here the CDR3 reads CAISLGNSWGIDTDTQYF. In nucleotides, the CDR3 is TGTGCCATCAGTTTAGGAAATAGTTGGGGGATTGACACAGATACGCAGTATTTT.

The chain combines TRBV27 with TRBJ1-6; D uncertain. The V end was cut by 5 bases, the J end by 4 bases, with 21 bases between. The CDR3 is 18 amino acids. Looked up from germline, CDR1 is MNHEY and CDR2 is SMNVEV (reference sequence). The CDR3 DNA follows: TGTGCCAGCAGTCCCTCTCCCAGGACTGGAGCATATAATTCACCCCTCCACTTT. This encodes CASSPSPRTGAYNSPLHF.

CDR3 DNA sequence: TGCAGTGCTAGAGCCCTAGCGGGGGTAGCCGGGGAGCTGTTTTTT. This translates into CSARALAGVAGELFF. The rearrangement joins TRBV20-1 to TRBJ2-2, with 10 bases aligning to TRBD2. With 1 base clipped from V and 6 bases from J, the junction kept 5 bases outside the gene matches. The germline gives CDR1 DFQATT, CDR2 SNEGSKA (reference sequence). This CDR3 is 15 amino acids long.

This clonotype was counted between two and nine times. The genes are TRBV20-1 and TRBJ2-3; D remains ambiguous. V lost 5 bases and J lost 0, with 12 bases in between. The germline V gene encodes CDR1 DFQATT and CDR2 SNEGSKA (reference sequence). This CDR3 spans 14 amino acids. DNA of the CDR3: TGCAGTGCTCCTAGATCCGCTAGCACAGATACGCAGTATTTT. This codes for CSAPRSASTDTQYF.

CDR3 loop: CASSTEQEETQYF. CDR3 sequence (DNA): TGTGCCAGCTCAACCGAACAAGAAGAGACCCAGTACTTC. The chain links TRBV18 to TRBJ2-5; no reliable D call. The germline V gene has CDR1 KGHSH and CDR2 LQKENI. V lost 5 bases and J 3 bases, leaving 10 bases between the germline ends. The CDR3 is made up of 13 amino acids. The full variable domain, in which reference TRBV18 and TRBJ2-5 provide the parts outside the CDR3, is NAGVMQNPRHLVRRRGQEARLRCSPMKGHSHVYWYRQLPEEGLKFMVYLQKENIIDESGMPKERFSAEFPKEGPSILRIQQVVRGDSAAYFCASSTEQEETQYFGPGTRLLVL.

This chain joins TRBV2 and TRBJ2-1; D unresolved. Trimming stripped 1 base from V and 7 bases from J, with 8 bases between. The CDR3 totals 13 residues. Germline loops: CDR1 SNHLY, CDR2 FYNNEI. CDR3 region: CASSEDPRNEQFF. The DNA of the CDR3 is TGTGCCAGCAGTGAAGACCCACGTAATGAGCAGTTCTTC.

This clonotype was counted many times. The rearrangement links TRBV12-3 or TRBV12-4 to TRBJ2-2; D is uncertain. The CDR3 has 11 residues. V gave up 2 bases and J gave up 7 bases, with 2 bases separating them. This CDR3 is CASSLFGELFF. The CDR3 DNA follows: TGTGCCAGCAGTTTATTCGGGGAGCTGTTTTTT.

CDR3 coding DNA: TGCGCCAGCAGCCAAGATAATTTCGGGAGCGGAAGTCATGAGCAGTTCTTC. Translating it yields CASSQDNFGSGSHEQFF. The genes are TRBV4-3 and TRBJ2-1; a weak D match, TRBD2 (6 bases). The CDR3 is made up of 17 amino acids. The V gene lost 0 bases and the J gene lost 8 bases, with 20 bases spanning the gap. Germline V gene sequence: CDR1 LGHNA, CDR2 YSLEER.

The chain is built from TRBV5-3 and TRBJ2-5, with TRBD2 identical over 8 bases. TRBV5-3 is an ORF; its function is uncertain. V trimming: 0 bases; J trimming: 5 bases; junction bases outside the gene matches: 9. This CDR3 has 16 residues. CDR3 nucleotide sequence: TGTGCCAGAAGCTTGGGGCGGACTAGCCCCTGGGAGACCCAGTACTTC. It yields the protein CARSLGRTSPWETQYF.

The chain has TRBV20-1 and TRBJ1-4, with D perhaps TRBD1 (5 bases). Trimming took 2 bases from V and 8 from J, leaving 6 bases between them. The CDR3 contains 11 residues. CDR1 is DFQATT and CDR2 is SNEGSKA in the germline V gene (reference sequence). The CDR3 region has the DNA TGCAGTGCTAGACGGGGGGAAAAACTGTTTTTT. It codes for CSARRGEKLFF.

This clonotype was observed a few times. V usage is TRBV19 and J usage is TRBJ1-1; D is possibly TRBD1 (6 bases). This CDR3 region has 15 residues. V gave up 2 bases and J gave up 6 bases, with 16 bases separating them. From germline, CDR1 is LNHDA and CDR2 SQIVND (reference sequence). In DNA form, the CDR3 reads TGTGCCAGTAGTATACAACAGGGCAAGAGAGCTGAAGCTTTCTTT. It is translated as CASSIQQGKRAEAFF.

The chain employs TRBV12-3 or TRBV12-4 and TRBJ2-1; 11 nucleotides align to TRBD2. V trimming: 8 bases; J trimming: 7 bases; junction bases outside the gene matches: 10. CDR3 length: 15 amino acids. The CDR3 DNA sequence: TGTGCCAGCCATAGCGGGGGGGCCGGTCATAATGAGCAGTTCTTC. This sequence encodes CASHSGGAGHNEQFF.

The sample holds a few counts of this clonotype. This chain connects TRBV10-3 to TRBJ2-7, with D possibly TRBD1 on 6 matching bases. The CDR3 runs 13 residues. Per the germline V gene, CDR1 is ENHRY and CDR2 is SYGVKD. V lost 5 bases and J 1 base, leaving 9 bases between the germline ends. The CDR3 is CAISQQGSYEQYF. Written as DNA, the CDR3 is TGTGCCATCAGTCAACAGGGTTCCTACGAGCAGTACTTC.

This chain links TRBV5-1 with TRBJ1-3; TRBD1 aligns across 8 bases. Per the germline V gene, CDR1 is SGHRS and CDR2 is YFSETQ. The CDR3 has 16 amino acids. V was pared by 4 bases and J by 1 base, with 7 bases of the junction left unmatched. For the CDR3, the DNA is TGCGCCAGCAGCGAAGGGACAGGAGTTTCTGGAAACACCATATATTTT. Residues: CASSEGTGVSGNTIYF. Combining the CDR3 with reference TRBV5-1 and TRBJ1-3 gives the whole variable domain KAGVTQTPRYLIKTRGQQVTLSCSPISGHRSVSWYQQTPGQGLQFLFEYFSETQRNKGNFPGRFSGRQFSNSRSEMNVSTLELGDSALYLCASSEGTGVSGNTIYFGEGSWLTVV.

This clonotype was detected many times. The chain recombines TRBV7-2 with TRBJ1-1; D not resolved. Germline V lookup: CDR1 SGHTA, CDR2 FQGNSA. CDR3 length: 15 amino acids. With 1 base removed from V and 5 bases from J, the gap between germline ends came to 14 bases. CDR3 nucleotide sequence: TGTGCCAGCAGCTTAGGAACGTCTGGAAGAACTGAAGCTTTCTTT. Residues: CASSLGTSGRTEAFF.

This clonotype was found a few times. The J gene is TRBJ2-1, the V gene TRBV7-2; D remains ambiguous. CDR1 SGHTA and CDR2 FQGNSA come from the germline V gene. The CDR3 runs to 12 residues. The V gene lost 6 bases and the J gene lost 8 bases, with 11 bases spanning the gap. CDR3 DNA sequence: TGTGCCAGCAGTTCTAGGTCCCATGAGCAGTTCTTC. Translation: CASSSRSHEQFF.

This clonotype was seen more than once but under ten times. The V call is TRBV6-2 or TRBV6-3, the J call TRBJ2-1, with 14 nucleotides matching TRBD2. Germline V CDR1 and CDR2: MNHEY, SVGEGT. V dropped 6 bases and J dropped 4; count of bases not matched to a gene: 5. CDR3 length: 16 residues. The CDR3 region has the DNA TGTGCCAGCAGCAGGGGACTAGCGGGAGTATACAATGAGCAGTTCTTC. Its protein product is CASSRGLAGVYNEQFF.

The V gene is TRBV6-5, the J gene TRBJ2-1; 7 bases match TRBD1. The CDR3 sequence is 15 residues long. V gave up 0 bases and J gave up 5 bases; unmatched junction bases: 4. Germline V gives CDR1 MNHEY, CDR2 SVGAGI. The DNA of the CDR3 is TGTGCCAGCAGTTACTCGCTGGACAGGAACAATGAGCAGTTCTTC. This sequence encodes CASSYSLDRNNEQFF.

The rearrangement uses TRBV15 and TRBJ2-1; tentatively, D is TRBD2 (6 bases). Trimming left V 5 bases short and J 3 bases short, with 14 bases between. Germline V gene data show CDR1 as LNHNV and CDR2 as YYDKDF (reference sequence). This CDR3 contains 15 residues. The chain's CDR3 is CATSPRGSGYNEQFF. The DNA for the CDR3 is TGTGCCACCAGCCCGAGGGGTAGCGGCTACAATGAGCAGTTCTTC. The variable domain in full, with the rest retrieved from reference TRBV15 and TRBJ2-1, is DAMVIQNPRYQVTQFGKPVTLSCSQTLNHNVMYWYQQKSSQAPKLLFHYYDKDFNNEADTPDNFQSRRPNTSFCFLDIRSPGLGDTAMYLCATSPRGSGYNEQFFGPGTRLTVL.

This clonotype was recorded a few times. The chain links TRBV20-1 to TRBJ2-1; TRBD2 matches at 7 bases. This CDR3 comprises 14 residues. CDR1 and CDR2 from the germline V gene are DFQATT and SNEGSKA (reference sequence). The J segment lost 8 bases and the V segment lost 1 base, leaving 8 bases of the junction unmatched. The CDR3 protein is CSARAGLVGDEQFF. Written as DNA, the CDR3 is TGCAGTGCTAGAGCTGGACTAGTGGGCGATGAGCAGTTCTTC.

The gene calls are TRBV29-1 and TRBJ2-5; TRBD1 is a possible D gene (6 bases). CDR3 size: 12 residues. Per the germline V gene, CDR1 is SQVTM and CDR2 is ANQGSEA. Trimming pared 5 bases from V and 9 bases from J, leaving 16 bases between. CDR3 amino acids: CSVQGSRQAQYF. CDR3 DNA sequence: TGCAGCGTTCAGGGGTCGCGGCAGGCCCAGTACTTC.

This clonotype was found a few times. V usage is TRBV12-3 or TRBV12-4 and J usage is TRBJ1-6; a possible D gene is TRBD1 (6 bases). The CDR3 is made up of 13 amino acids. V was shortened by 10 bases and J by 5 bases, with 12 bases between the two germline ends. In nucleotides, the CDR3 is TGTGCCACCAAGGGACACGATAATTCACCCCTCCACTTT. It encodes CATKGHDNSPLHF.